These 26 T cell receptor beta chains originate from one sample sequenced in a study of blood T cells in healthy people across ages. A second PCR, run for about 7 to 11 cycles, used a sample-barcoded 5' primer plus a J-beta primer mix. TCRdb processed the 5' RACE reads anew with MiXCR; each CDR3 protein has one entry. The data show roughly 930,000 distinct CDR3 sequences, about 48% seen once. The sample consisted of blood. Receptor source: a man aged 25-45 years in good health.

The chain is built from TRBV6-2 or TRBV6-3 and TRBJ1-5; possible D gene TRBD1, 6 bases. The germline V gene encodes CDR1 MNHEY and CDR2 SVGEGT. With 5 bases removed from V and 2 bases from J, the gap between germline ends came to 13 bases. The CDR3 length is 15 residues. This chain's CDR3 is CASSPTRQGNQPQHF. The CDR3, as DNA: TGTGCCAGCAGTCCCACCCGACAGGGCAATCAGCCCCAGCATTTT.

This clonotype has only a few counts. This chain links TRBV20-1 with TRBJ1-6; TRBD1 is a possible D gene (5 bases). The CDR3 extends over 11 amino acids. Trimming took off 6 bases at V and 5 bases at J, with 5 bases between the two ends. CDR1 DFQATT and CDR2 SNEGSKA come from the germline V gene (reference sequence). The CDR3, as DNA: TGCAGTGCAGGGGATAATTCACCCCTCCACTTT. Amino acid sequence: CSAGDNSPLHF.

This clonotype was seen just once. This chain uses TRBV3-1 with TRBJ1-2; TRBD1 matches 7 bases. Germline V gives CDR1 LGHDT, CDR2 YNNKEL (reference sequence). The ends lost 3 bases at V and 4 bases at J; junction bases unmatched: 5. The CDR3 length is 14 residues. The CDR3 bases are TGTGCCAGCAGCCACCCCTCAGGGGGCTATGGCTACACCTTC. Amino acids: CASSHPSGGYGYTF.

This clonotype has a handful of counts. J is TRBJ2-4 and V is TRBV20-1; 11 nucleotides align to TRBD1. V was pared by 1 base and J by 8 bases, with 4 bases of the junction left unmatched. The germline CDR1 and CDR2 sequences are DFQATT and SNEGSKA (reference sequence). There are 14 residues in the CDR3. The CDR3, as DNA: TGCAGTGCTAGAGCCTGGGACAGGGGGGACATTCAGTACTTC. Its protein product is CSARAWDRGDIQYF.

V gene TRBV20-1 combines with J gene TRBJ2-7, with 7 bases identical to TRBD1. The CDR3 totals 14 residues. Trimming cost V 0 bases and J 7 bases; bases outside gene matches: 9. Looked up from germline, CDR1 is DFQATT and CDR2 is SNEGSKA (reference sequence). The chain's CDR3 is CSAREGTEFNEQYF. CDR3 bases: TGCAGTGCTAGAGAGGGGACAGAGTTCAATGAGCAGTACTTC.

The CDR3 spells CASSLDNGGGYTF. Here the CDR3 DNA reads TGTGCCAGCAGTCTGGACAACGGTGGTGGCTACACCTTC. V and J are TRBV6-1 and TRBJ1-2, with a tentative D call TRBD1 (5 bases). The germline V gene has CDR1 MNHNS and CDR2 SASEGT. The CDR3 extends over 13 amino acids. With 5 bases removed from V and 7 bases from J, the gap between germline ends came to 14 bases.

This clonotype showed up just once. The junction shows a germline mismatch at one end, possibly a read error. The chain's CDR3 is CAGSYRGQGNYGYTF. CDR3 nucleotides: TGTGCCGGCAGTTACCGTGGACAGGGGAACTATGGCTACACCTTC. The chain joins TRBV6-5 to TRBJ1-2; 9 bases fit TRBD1. The CDR3 has 15 amino acids. The germline CDR1 and CDR2 sequences are MNHEY and SVGAGI.

This clonotype was counted a few times. V usage is TRBV29-1 and J usage is TRBJ2-3; D possibly corresponds to TRBD1 (6 bases). CDR3 length equals 12 residues. Per the germline V gene, CDR1 is SQVTM and CDR2 is ANQGSEA. Trimming removed 7 bases at V and 2 bases at J, with 10 bases between. CDR3 sequence: CSGTAFTDTQYF. CDR3 nucleotide sequence: TGCAGCGGGACAGCGTTCACAGATACGCAGTATTTT.

V gene TRBV25-1 combines with J gene TRBJ1-5, with TRBD1 as a possible D gene (5 bases). This CDR3 is built from 16 residues. Deletions cut 4 bases from V and 3 bases from J, with 16 bases between. Germline CDR1 is MGHDK and CDR2 is SYGVNS. CDR3 sequence reads: CASSASMGDPNQPQHF. CDR3 DNA sequence: TGTGCCAGCAGTGCCTCTATGGGGGACCCCAATCAGCCCCAGCATTTT. The entire variable domain, with the rest obtained from reference TRBV25-1 and TRBJ1-5, is as follows: EADIYQTPRYLVIGTGKKITLECSQTMGHDKMYWYQQDPGMELHLIHYSYGVNSTEKGDLSSESTVSRIRTEHFPLTLESARPSHTSQYLCASSASMGDPNQPQHFGDGTRLSIL.

This chain joins TRBV3-1 and TRBJ1-5, with D possibly matching TRBD1 (5 bases). Looked up from germline, CDR1 is LGHDT and CDR2 is YNNKEL (reference sequence). The CDR3 runs to 13 residues. Trimming pared 1 base from V and 9 bases from J, leaving 10 bases between. CDR3 protein: CASSQGRESPQHF. The DNA of the CDR3 is TGTGCCAGCAGCCAAGGCAGGGAGTCGCCCCAGCATTTT.

The chain couples TRBV12-3 or TRBV12-4 to TRBJ1-1; D ambiguous. CDR3 size: 13 residues. Trimming cost V 5 bases and J 6 bases, with 13 bases left between them. In DNA form, the CDR3 reads TGTGCCAGCAGTACGCGGGGAGGGTCTGAAGCTTTCTTT. Residues: CASSTRGGSEAFF.

On this clonotype itself: Since a much larger clone is just one base distant, this may be a read error. Here the CDR3 reads CASSLERTYEQYF. The CDR3 region has the DNA TGCGCCAGCAGCTTGGAGCGGACCTACGAGCAGTACTTC. The J gene is TRBJ2-7, the V gene TRBV5-1, with a weak D call TRBD2 (5 bases). Germline assignment: CDR1 SGHRS and CDR2 YFSETQ. CDR3 length: 13 amino acids. V was shortened by 0 bases and J by 2 bases, with 6 bases between the two germline ends.

This clonotype was recorded once. This may come from a read error, since a much larger clone is one base off. The chain combines TRBV28 with TRBJ2-3; D possibly uses TRBD1 or TRBD2 (6 bases each). The V gene's germline CDR1 is MDHEN and CDR2 SYDVKM. The CDR3 totals 15 residues. DNA for the CDR3: TGTACCAGCAGTTTGGGGGCGGGGATCACAGATACGCAGTATTTT. Translation: CTSSLGAGITDTQYF.

This chain uses TRBV3-1 with TRBJ1-1; D is possibly TRBD1 (6 bases). Germline assignment: CDR1 LGHDT and CDR2 YNNKEL (reference sequence). CDR3 size: 11 residues. Trimming removed 8 bases at V and 6 bases at J, with 10 bases between. The CDR3 here is CASGRGAEAFF. DNA for the CDR3: TGTGCCAGCGGCAGGGGTGCTGAAGCTTTCTTT.

The chain couples TRBV24-1 to TRBJ2-1; D ambiguous. V gave up 4 bases and J gave up 0 bases, with 12 bases separating them. Germline V gives CDR1 KGHDR, CDR2 SFDVKD. The CDR3 totals 16 residues. This CDR3 reads CATSESLPSSYNEQFF. The CDR3 nucleotides are TGTGCCACCAGTGAATCTCTCCCTAGCTCCTACAATGAGCAGTTCTTC.

The chain is built from TRBV12-5 and TRBJ2-5, with 9 bases matching TRBD2. The CDR3 is 15 amino acids. V lost 3 bases and J lost 2; bases outside the gene matches: 4. Germline V CDR1 and CDR2: LGHNT, FRNRAP. The CDR3 spells CASGLAGGYQETQYF. The CDR3 DNA is TGTGCTAGTGGTTTAGCGGGAGGATATCAAGAGACCCAGTACTTC.

This clonotype has a handful of counts. The chain couples TRBV10-3 to TRBJ1-5, with D uncertain. This CDR3 comprises 15 residues. Germline V gives CDR1 ENHRY, CDR2 SYGVKD. Trimming shortened V by 3 bases and J by 1 base, and 10 bases separated the two germline ends. The CDR3: CAISESRSSNQPQHF. CDR3 bases: TGTGCCATCAGTGAATCCAGAAGCAGCAATCAGCCCCAGCATTTT.

The chain joins TRBV2 to TRBJ2-3, with TRBD1 identical over 8 bases. Germline-derived CDR1 and CDR2 are SNHLY and FYNNEI. This CDR3 spans 17 amino acids. V was pared by 3 bases and J by 2 bases, with 10 bases of the junction left unmatched. CDR3 in amino acids: CASSESLGTGHTDTQYF. The CDR3 DNA reads as TGTGCCAGCAGTGAGAGCCTCGGGACAGGACACACAGATACGCAGTATTTT.

The chain links TRBV5-1 to TRBJ1-1, with D possibly being TRBD1 (5 bases). CDR3 size: 14 residues. Looked up from germline, CDR1 is SGHRS and CDR2 is YFSETQ. Trimming pared 1 base from V and 3 bases from J, leaving 10 bases between. The CDR3 loop reads CASSLLGEDTEAFF. CDR3 nucleotides: TGCGCCAGCAGCTTGCTAGGGGAGGACACTGAAGCTTTCTTT.

This clonotype was picked up a small number of times. The V gene is TRBV6-6, the J gene TRBJ1-2; possibly TRBD1 for D (5 bases). CDR1 and CDR2 from the germline V gene are MNHNY and SVGAGI (reference sequence). The germline V and J ends were trimmed by 10 bases and 1 base, with 13 bases remaining between them. CDR3 length: 13 residues. Here the CDR3 DNA reads TGTGCCACCGGAGGGGCGAATAACTATGGCTACACCTTC. Amino acid sequence: CATGGANNYGYTF.

The rearrangement uses TRBV15 and TRBJ1-2, with a tentative D call TRBD1 (6 bases). Germline lookup yields CDR1 LNHNV and CDR2 YYDKDF (reference sequence). Trimming removed 5 bases from V and 4 bases from J, with 17 bases in between. CDR3 length: 15 residues. DNA for the CDR3: TGTGCCACCAGCTCCTCGAGGGGGTACGGCTATGGCTACACCTTC. This sequence encodes CATSSSRGYGYGYTF.

This clonotype appeared a few times. This chain connects TRBV27 to TRBJ2-3; tentative D call: TRBD2 (6 bases). Germline CDR1 and CDR2: MNHEY and SMNVEV (reference sequence). V lost 5 bases and J lost 0, with 15 bases in between. This CDR3 region has 16 residues. For the CDR3, the DNA is TGTGCCAGCAGTCCGCGGCGGGGCCCTAGCACAGATACGCAGTATTTT. Translating gives CASSPRRGPSTDTQYF.

V gene TRBV7-2 combines with J gene TRBJ2-4, with D possibly TRBD2 on 5 matching bases. The CDR3 length is 13 residues. Trimming stripped 5 bases from V and 13 bases from J, with 18 bases between. Germline V lookup: CDR1 SGHTA, CDR2 FQGNSA. The CDR3 protein is CASSQDWTRVQYF. The CDR3 coding sequence is TGTGCCAGCAGCCAAGACTGGACTCGAGTGCAGTACTTC.

The rearrangement uses TRBV12-3 or TRBV12-4 and TRBJ1-1; D is unclear. There are 12 residues in the CDR3. V was shortened by 6 bases and J by 6 bases, with 11 bases between the two germline ends. CDR3 region: CASSLRIAEAFF. The DNA of the CDR3 is TGTGCCAGCAGCCTCCGGATCGCTGAAGCTTTCTTT.

The chain combines TRBV4-1 with TRBJ2-5; D gene uncertain. The CDR3 totals 17 residues. Trimming cost V 2 bases and J 11 bases, with 27 bases left between them. Germline loops: CDR1 MGHRA, CDR2 YSYEKL. The CDR3 loop reads CASSQPVRLGYDNEQYF. The CDR3, as DNA: TGCGCCAGCAGCCAACCAGTCAGGCTAGGGTATGACAATGAGCAGTACTTC.

The chain joins TRBV5-1 to TRBJ1-6, with D possibly being TRBD1 (6 bases). Trimming pared 0 bases from V and 7 bases from J, leaving 14 bases between. Per the germline V gene, CDR1 is SGHRS and CDR2 is YFSETQ. The CDR3 runs to 16 residues. The CDR3 spells CASSLEGGSRNSPLHF. CDR3 sequence (DNA): TGCGCCAGCAGCTTGGAGGGGGGGTCAAGGAATTCACCCCTCCACTTT.